This T cell receptor beta chain is from a study of Graves' ophthalmopathy and Graves' hyperthyroidism. The overall study: Blood was drawn at initial diagnosis, before any treatment.

Hyperthyroidism counted as stable given no ophthalmopathy within 18 months of follow-up. The hyperthyroidism patients, aged 18 to 65, had been newly diagnosed, with under 2 months' duration. As the template, RNA transcripts were used to amplify TCR beta CDR3 regions. First-round RT-PCR relied on HTBI primers, and a second-round multiplex PCR came next. One entry per CDR3 protein, called by TCRdb with MiXCR from the multiplex PCR reads. The sample consists of roughly 400,000 distinct CDR3 sequences, about 18% of them appearing once. V lost 1 base and J lost 6, with 16 bases in between. Germline CDR1 reads LGHNA; CDR2 reads YNFKEQ. The CDR3 is made up of 15 amino acids.

The gene calls are TRBV4-2 and TRBJ2-7; no clear D gene. This clonotype originated in an adult woman with stable Graves' hyperthyroidism. Input material: peripheral blood. The CDR3 nucleotides are TGTGCCAGCAGCCAAGGGATGGGGATTTTTGGCGAGCAGTACTTC. It codes for CASSQGMGIFGEQYF.